This TCR beta chain was profiled in a study of OX40 agonist ivuxolimab in advanced cancers. Clones were sequenced by immunoSEQ multiplex PCR, and TCRdb holds only the in-frame ones, with some missing. In the table there are 67,000 or so clones, 88% of which are singletons. This CDR3 contains 18 residues. V was shortened by 0 bases and J by 0 bases, with 17 bases between the two germline ends. Germline CDR1 SGHTS, CDR2 YDEGEE. The sample consisted of CD4+ or CD8+ T cells sorted from blood, taken in a trial of the OX40 agonist ivuxolimab. This receptor was obtained from an adult with an advanced solid tumor such as melanoma, head and neck, liver or kidney cancer. The gene calls are TRBV5-8 and TRBJ2-3, with D maybe TRBD2 (6 bases). The CDR3, as DNA: TGTGCCAGCAGCTTGGCCCTTTCAAGCGGGTTAAGCACAGATACGCAGTATTTT. This translates into CASSLALSSGLSTDTQYF.